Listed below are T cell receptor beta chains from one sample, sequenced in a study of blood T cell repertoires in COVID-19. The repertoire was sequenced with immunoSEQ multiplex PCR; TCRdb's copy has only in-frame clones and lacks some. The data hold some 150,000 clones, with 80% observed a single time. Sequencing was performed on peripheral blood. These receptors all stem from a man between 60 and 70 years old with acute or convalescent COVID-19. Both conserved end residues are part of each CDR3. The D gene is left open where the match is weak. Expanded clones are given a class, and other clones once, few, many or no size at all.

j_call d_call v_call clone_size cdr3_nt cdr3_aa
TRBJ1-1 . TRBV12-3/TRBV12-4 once TGTGCCAGCAGTTTACGGGTGAACACTGAAGCTTTCTTT CASSLRVNTEAFF
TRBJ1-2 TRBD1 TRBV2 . TGTGCCAGCAGCAGGGGGCGGGGTAACTATGGCTACACCTTC CASSRGRGNYGYTF
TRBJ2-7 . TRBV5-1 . TGCGCCAGCAGCTTGGGCCGGAGCTCCTACGAGCAGTACTTC CASSLGRSSYEQYF
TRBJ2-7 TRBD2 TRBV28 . TGTGCCAGCACCGATATGGGCCGGGGGGGCTACGAGCAGTACTTC CASTDMGRGGYEQYF
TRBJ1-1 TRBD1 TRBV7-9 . TGTGCCAGCAACAGGGGGGAGAACACTGAAGCTTTCTTT CASNRGENTEAFF
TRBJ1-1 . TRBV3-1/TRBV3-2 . TGTGCCAGCAGCGTCGGCGGGGGCGAAGCTTTCTTT CASSVGGGEAFF
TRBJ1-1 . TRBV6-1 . TGTGCCAGCAGTGAGGGGCAGGGGATAGCTTTCTTT CASSEGQGIAFF
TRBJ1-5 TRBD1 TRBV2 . TGTGCCAGCAGGGGACAGGGCCAAACGCCCCAGCATTTT CASRGQGQTPQHF
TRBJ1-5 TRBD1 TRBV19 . TGTGCCAGTATGGACCTCAGGACAGGGATTAGCAATCAGCCCCAGCATTTT CASMDLRTGISNQPQHF
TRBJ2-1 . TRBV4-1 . TGCGCCAGCAGCCAAGGGCTGCCAAGCTCCTACAATGAGCAGTTCTTC CASSQGLPSSYNEQFF
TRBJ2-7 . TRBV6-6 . TGTGCCAGCAGTTACACGGAGCTGTGGTACTTC CASSYTELWYF
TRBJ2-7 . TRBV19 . TGTGCCAGTAGTATAGGAGCCCAGGGAGAGCAGTACTTC CASSIGAQGEQYF
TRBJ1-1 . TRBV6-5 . TGTGCCAGCAGTTACTCGCTGGTAAACATGAACACTGAAGCTTTCTTT CASSYSLVNMNTEAFF
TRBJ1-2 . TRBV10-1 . TGCGCCAGCAGTGAATCTCCTCGTGGCTACACCTTC CASSESPRGYTF
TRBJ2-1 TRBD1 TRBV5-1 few TGCGCCAGCAGCTTAGAGACAGGGGGTCGGAATGAGCAGTTCTTC CASSLETGGRNEQFF
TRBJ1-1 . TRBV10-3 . TGTGCCATCAGTTCTCAAGTAGGTCAGGCAAACACTGAAGCTTTCTTT CAISSQVGQANTEAFF
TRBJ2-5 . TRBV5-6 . TGTGCCAGCAGCTTGTTGCAGGGCCAAGAGACCCAGTACTTC CASSLLQGQETQYF
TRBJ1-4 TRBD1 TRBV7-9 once TGTGCCAGCAGCTTAGGCAGGGGGCATACTAATGAAAAACTGTTTTTT CASSLGRGHTNEKLFF
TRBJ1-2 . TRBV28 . TGTGCCAGCAGTTTGGGAGATACGGTATATGGCTACACCTTC CASSLGDTVYGYTF
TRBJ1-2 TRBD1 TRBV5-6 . TGTGCCAGCAGCAACGGAAACTTGGGACAGGGGAACTATGGCTACACCTTC CASSNGNLGQGNYGYTF
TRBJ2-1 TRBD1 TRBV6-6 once TGTGCCAGCACTAATCCGGGACAGGGCCTATTCGAGCAGTTCTTC CASTNPGQGLFEQFF
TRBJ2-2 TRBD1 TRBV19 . TGTGCCAGTAGATTTACCGGGACAGCAAACACCGGGGAGCTGTTTTTT CASRFTGTANTGELFF
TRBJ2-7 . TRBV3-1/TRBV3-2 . TGTGCCAGCAGCCCCGGTCCCCAGGGCTACGAGCAGTACTTC CASSPGPQGYEQYF
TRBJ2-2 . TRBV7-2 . TGTGCCAGCAGCGTCCTAACCGGGGAGCTGTTTTTT CASSVLTGELFF
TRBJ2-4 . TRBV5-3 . TGTGCCAGAAGCTTGGACTATCTCATAGCCAAAAACATTCAGTACTTC CARSLDYLIAKNIQYF
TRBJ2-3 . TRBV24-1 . TGTGCCACCAGTTTGCGGAATACGCAGTATTTT CATSLRNTQYF
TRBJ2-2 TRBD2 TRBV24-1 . TGTGCCACCAGTGTTGTGGGACTAGGGGGGACCGGGGAGCTGTTTTTT CATSVVGLGGTGELFF
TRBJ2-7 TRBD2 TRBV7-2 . TGTGCCAGCAGCCTAAGCGGGGACTACGAGCAGTACTTC CASSLSGDYEQYF
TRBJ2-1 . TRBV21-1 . TGTGCCAGCAGCAAAGCATTACAGGGGGGTACCTACAATGAGCAGTTCTTC CASSKALQGGTYNEQFF
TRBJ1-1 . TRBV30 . TGTGCCTGGAGCCCCCAGGGTGTTATCCCCTTGAACACTGAAGCTTTCTTT CAWSPQGVIPLNTEAFF
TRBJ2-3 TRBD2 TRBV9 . TGTGCCAGCAGCGTAGAGCCCGGGGGGGCGACAGATACGCAGTATTTT CASSVEPGGATDTQYF
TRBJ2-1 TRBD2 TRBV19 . TGTGCCAGTAGTGATGGGACTAGCGGGAGGATTAATGAGCAGTTCTTC CASSDGTSGRINEQFF
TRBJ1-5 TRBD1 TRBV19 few TGTGCCAGCACGGACAGGAATCAGCCCCAGCATTTT CASTDRNQPQHF
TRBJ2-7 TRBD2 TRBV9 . TGTGCCAGCAGCGTCCAACCGGGACTAGCGGGGGGCGACGAGCAGTACTTC CASSVQPGLAGGDEQYF
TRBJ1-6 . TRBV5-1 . TGCGCCAGCAGCTTGGTGTCGGGCTATAATTCACCCCTCCACTTT CASSLVSGYNSPLHF
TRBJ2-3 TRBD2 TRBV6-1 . TGTGCCAGCAGTGAACTAGCGGGAGCAGATACGCAGTATTTT CASSELAGADTQYF
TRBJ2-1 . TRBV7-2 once TGTGCCAGCAGCTTATACAGCTACAATGAGCAGTTCTTC CASSLYSYNEQFF
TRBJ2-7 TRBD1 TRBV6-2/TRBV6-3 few TGTGCCAGCAGTTACTCTGACACCGGGACAGGGTTTGGAGAGCAGTACTTC CASSYSDTGTGFGEQYF
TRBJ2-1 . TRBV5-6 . TGTGCCAGCAGCCTACTAGGGGGCAATGAGCAGTTCTTC CASSLLGGNEQFF
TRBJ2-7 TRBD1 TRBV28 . TGTGCCAGCAGTTCCTCAGGGGGAAGTTTGTCTGAGCAGTACTTC CASSSSGGSLSEQYF
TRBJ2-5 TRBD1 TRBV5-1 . TGCGCCAGCAGCTTGGGGGACAGGGTCTTATCAGAGACCCAGTACTTC CASSLGDRVLSETQYF
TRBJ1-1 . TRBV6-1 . TGTGCCAGCAGTGGCCTTTTTGTTCTGATAACGGTGAACACTGAAGCTTTCTTT CASSGLFVLITVNTEAFF
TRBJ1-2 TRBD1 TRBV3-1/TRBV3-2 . TGTGCCAGCAGCCCCGGACAGGGAGGACACACCTTC CASSPGQGGHTF
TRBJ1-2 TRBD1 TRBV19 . TGTGCCAGTACTGGGGGACAGACCTATGGCTACACCTTC CASTGGQTYGYTF
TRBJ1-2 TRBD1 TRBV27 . TGTGCCAGCAGCCCGGCCCGGGACAGGGGGGACTCTAACTATGGCTACACCTTC CASSPARDRGDSNYGYTF